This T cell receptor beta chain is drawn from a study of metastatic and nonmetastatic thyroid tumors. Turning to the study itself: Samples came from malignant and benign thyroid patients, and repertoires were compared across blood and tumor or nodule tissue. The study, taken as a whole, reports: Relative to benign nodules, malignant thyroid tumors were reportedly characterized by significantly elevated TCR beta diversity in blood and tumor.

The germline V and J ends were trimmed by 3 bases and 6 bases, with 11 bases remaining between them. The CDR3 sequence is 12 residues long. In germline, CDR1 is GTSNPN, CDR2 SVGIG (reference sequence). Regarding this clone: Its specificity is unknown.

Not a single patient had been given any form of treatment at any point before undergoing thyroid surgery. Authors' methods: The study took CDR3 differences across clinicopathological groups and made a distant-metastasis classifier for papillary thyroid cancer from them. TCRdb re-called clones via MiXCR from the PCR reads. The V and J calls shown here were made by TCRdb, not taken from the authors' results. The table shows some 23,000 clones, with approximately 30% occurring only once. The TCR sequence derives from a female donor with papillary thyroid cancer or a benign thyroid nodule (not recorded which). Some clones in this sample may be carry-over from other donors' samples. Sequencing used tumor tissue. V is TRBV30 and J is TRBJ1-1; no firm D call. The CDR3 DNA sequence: TGTGCCTGGAGGAGGTCCGGGGCTGAAGCTTTCTTT. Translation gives CAWRRSGAEAFF.